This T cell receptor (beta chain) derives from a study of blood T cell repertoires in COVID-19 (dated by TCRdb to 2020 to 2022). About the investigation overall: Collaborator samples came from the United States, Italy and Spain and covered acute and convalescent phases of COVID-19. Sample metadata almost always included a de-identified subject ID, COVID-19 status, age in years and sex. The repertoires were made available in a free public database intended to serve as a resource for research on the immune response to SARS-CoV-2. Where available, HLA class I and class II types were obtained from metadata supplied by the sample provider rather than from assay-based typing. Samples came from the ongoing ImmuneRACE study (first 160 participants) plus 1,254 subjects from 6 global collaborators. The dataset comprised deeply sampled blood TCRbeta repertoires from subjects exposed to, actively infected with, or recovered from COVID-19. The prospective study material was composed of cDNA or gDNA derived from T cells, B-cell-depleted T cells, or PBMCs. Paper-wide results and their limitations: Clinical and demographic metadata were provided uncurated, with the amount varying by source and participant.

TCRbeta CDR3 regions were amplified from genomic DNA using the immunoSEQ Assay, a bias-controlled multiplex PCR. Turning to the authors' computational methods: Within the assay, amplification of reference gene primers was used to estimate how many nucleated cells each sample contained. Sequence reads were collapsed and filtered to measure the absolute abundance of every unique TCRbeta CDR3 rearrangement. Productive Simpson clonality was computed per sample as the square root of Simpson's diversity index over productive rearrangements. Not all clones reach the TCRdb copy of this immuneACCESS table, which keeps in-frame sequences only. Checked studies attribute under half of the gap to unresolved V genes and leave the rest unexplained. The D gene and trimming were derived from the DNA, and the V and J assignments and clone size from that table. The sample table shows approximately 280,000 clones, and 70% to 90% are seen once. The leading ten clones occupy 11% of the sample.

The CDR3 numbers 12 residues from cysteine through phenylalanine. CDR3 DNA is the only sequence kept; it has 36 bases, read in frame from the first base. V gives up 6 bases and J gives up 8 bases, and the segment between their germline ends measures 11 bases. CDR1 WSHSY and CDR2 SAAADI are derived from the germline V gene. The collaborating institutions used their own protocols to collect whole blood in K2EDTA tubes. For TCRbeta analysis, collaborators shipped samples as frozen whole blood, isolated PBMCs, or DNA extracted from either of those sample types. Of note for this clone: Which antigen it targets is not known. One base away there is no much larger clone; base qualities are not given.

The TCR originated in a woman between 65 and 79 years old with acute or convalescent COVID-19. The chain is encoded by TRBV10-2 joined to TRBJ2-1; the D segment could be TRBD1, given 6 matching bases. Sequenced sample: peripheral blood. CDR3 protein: CASSLQGHEQFF. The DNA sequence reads TGCGCCAGCAGCCTCCAGGGGCATGAGCAGTTCTTC.